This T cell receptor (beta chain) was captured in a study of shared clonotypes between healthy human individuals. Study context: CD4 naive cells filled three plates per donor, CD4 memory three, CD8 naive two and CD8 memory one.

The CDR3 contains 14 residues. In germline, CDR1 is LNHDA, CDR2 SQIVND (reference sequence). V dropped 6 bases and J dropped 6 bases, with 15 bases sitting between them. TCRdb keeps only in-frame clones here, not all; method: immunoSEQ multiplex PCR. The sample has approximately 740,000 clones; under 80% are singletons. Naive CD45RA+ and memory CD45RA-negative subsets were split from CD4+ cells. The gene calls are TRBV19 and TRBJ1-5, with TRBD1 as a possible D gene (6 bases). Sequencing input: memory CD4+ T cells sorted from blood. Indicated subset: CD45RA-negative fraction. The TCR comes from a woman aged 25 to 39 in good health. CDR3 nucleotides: TGTGCCAGTAGCACAGGGCTCGCGCTTCAGCCCCAGCATTTT. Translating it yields CASSTGLALQPQHF.